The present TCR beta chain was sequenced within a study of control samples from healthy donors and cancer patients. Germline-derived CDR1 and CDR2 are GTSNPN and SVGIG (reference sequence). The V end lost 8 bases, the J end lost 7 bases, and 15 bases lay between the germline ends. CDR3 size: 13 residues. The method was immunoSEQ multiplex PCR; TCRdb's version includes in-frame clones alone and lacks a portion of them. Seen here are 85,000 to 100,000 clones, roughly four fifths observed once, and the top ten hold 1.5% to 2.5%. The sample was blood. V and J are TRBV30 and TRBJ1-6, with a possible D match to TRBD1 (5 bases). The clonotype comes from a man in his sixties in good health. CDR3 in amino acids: CATKGSLNSPLHF. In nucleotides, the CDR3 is TGTGCCACGAAGGGGTCTCTAAATTCACCCCTCCACTTT.